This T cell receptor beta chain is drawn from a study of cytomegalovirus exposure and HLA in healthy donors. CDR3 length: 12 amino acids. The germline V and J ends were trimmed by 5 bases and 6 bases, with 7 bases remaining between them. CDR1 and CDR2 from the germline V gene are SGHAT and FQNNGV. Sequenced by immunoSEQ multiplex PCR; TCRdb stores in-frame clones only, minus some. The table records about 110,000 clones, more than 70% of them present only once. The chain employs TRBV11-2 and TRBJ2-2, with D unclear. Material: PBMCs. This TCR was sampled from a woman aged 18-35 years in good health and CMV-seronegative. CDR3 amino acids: CASSQVAGELFF. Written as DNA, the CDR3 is TGTGCCAGCAGCCAGGTAGCCGGGGAGCTGTTTTTT.